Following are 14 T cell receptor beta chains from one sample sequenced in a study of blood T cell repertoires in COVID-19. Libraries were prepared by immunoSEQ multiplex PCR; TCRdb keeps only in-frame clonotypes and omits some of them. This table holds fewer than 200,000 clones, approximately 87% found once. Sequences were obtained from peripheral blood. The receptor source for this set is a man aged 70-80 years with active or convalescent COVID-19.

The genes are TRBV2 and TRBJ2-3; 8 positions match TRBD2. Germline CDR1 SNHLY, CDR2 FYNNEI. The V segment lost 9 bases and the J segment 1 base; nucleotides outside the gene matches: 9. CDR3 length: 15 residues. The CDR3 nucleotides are TGTGCCAGTGAGATGCGGGGGGCCCGCACAGATACGCAGTATTTT. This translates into CASEMRGARTDTQYF.

In DNA, the CDR3 is TGTGCCAGCAGTTACATGTATGGGGGACGGACTATACGAGAGCAGTACTTC. Encoded protein: CASSYMYGGRTIREQYF. The rearrangement links TRBV6-2 or TRBV6-3 to TRBJ2-7; D may be TRBD2 (6 bases). V lost 2 bases and J lost 7, with 24 bases in between. The CDR3 is made up of 17 amino acids. Germline CDR1 MNHEY, CDR2 SVGEGT.

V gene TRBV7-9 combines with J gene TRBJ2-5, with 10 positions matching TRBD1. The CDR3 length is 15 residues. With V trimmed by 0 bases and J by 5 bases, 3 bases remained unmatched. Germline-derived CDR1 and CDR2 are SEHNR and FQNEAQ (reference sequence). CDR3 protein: CASSLATGGLETQYF. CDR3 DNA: TGTGCCAGCAGCTTAGCGACAGGGGGCTTGGAGACCCAGTACTTC.

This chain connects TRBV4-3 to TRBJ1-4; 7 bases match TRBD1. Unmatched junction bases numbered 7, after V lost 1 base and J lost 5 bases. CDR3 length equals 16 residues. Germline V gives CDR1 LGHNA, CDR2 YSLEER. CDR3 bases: TGCGCCAGCAGCCAAGCGGGGGGGACAGCGAATGAAAAACTGTTTTTT. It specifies CASSQAGGTANEKLFF.

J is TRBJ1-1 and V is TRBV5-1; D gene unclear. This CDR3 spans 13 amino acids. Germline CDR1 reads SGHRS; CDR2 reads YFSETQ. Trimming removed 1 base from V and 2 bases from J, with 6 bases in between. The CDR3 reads CASSLQENTEAFF. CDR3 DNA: TGCGCCAGCAGCTTGCAGGAAAACACTGAAGCTTTCTTT.

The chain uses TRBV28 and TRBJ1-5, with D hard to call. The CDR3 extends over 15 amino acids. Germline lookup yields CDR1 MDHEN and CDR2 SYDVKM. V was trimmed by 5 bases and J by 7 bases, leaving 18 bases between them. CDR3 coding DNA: TGTGCCAGCAGTCTTCCCCTCTCCCGGGGACAGCCCCAGCATTTT. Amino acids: CASSLPLSRGQPQHF.

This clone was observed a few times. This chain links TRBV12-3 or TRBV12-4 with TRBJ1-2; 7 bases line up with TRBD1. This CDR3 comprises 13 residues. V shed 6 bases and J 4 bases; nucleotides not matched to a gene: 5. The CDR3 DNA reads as TGTGCCAGCAGCTTGGGACAGCCCTATGGCTACACCTTC. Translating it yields CASSLGQPYGYTF.

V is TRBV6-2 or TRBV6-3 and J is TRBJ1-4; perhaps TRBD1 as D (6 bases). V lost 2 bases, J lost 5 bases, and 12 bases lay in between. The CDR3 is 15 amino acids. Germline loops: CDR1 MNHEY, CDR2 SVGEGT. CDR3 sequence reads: CASSYRWTDNEKLFF. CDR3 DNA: TGTGCCAGCAGTTACCGATGGACAGACAATGAAAAACTGTTTTTT.

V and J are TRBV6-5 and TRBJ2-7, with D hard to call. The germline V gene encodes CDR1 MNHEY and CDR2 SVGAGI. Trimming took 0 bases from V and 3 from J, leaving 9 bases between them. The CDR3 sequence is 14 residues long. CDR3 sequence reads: CASSYSFPGYEQYF. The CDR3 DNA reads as TGTGCCAGCAGTTACTCATTCCCGGGCTACGAGCAGTACTTC.

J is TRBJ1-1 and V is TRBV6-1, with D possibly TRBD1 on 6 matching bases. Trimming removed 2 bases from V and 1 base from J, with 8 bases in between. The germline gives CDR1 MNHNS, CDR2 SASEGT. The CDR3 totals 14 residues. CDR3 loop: CASSERGANTEAFF. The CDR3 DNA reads TGTGCCAGCAGTGAACGGGGGGCGAACACTGAAGCTTTCTTT.

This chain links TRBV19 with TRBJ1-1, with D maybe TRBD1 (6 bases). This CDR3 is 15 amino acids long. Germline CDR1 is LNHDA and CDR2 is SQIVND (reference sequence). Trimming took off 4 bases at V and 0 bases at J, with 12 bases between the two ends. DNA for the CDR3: TGTGCCAGTAGTAAGGGGGTTTCGGTGAACACTGAAGCTTTCTTT. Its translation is CASSKGVSVNTEAFF.

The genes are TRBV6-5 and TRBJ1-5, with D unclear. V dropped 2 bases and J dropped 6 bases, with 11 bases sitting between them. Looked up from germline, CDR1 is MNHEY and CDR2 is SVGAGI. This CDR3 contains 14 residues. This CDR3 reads CASSYDPVSQPQHF. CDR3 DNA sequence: TGTGCCAGCAGTTACGATCCAGTAAGTCAGCCCCAGCATTTT.

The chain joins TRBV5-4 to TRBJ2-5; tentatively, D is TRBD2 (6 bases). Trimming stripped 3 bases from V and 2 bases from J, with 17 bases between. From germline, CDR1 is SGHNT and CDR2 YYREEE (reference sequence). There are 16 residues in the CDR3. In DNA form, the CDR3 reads TGTGCCAGCAGCTCTCCAGGGTTGCGGGGACAAGAGACCCAGTACTTC. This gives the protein CASSSPGLRGQETQYF.

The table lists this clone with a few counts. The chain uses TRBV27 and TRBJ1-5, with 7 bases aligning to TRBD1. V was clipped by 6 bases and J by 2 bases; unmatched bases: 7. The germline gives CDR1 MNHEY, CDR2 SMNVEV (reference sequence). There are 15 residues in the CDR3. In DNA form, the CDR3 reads TGTGCCAGCAGACCAAGTACAGGGGGCAATCAGCCCCAGCATTTT. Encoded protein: CASRPSTGGNQPQHF.